Given below is one T cell receptor (beta chain) in context. The data are from a study of T cell changes during pregnancy in multiple sclerosis. The ends lost 7 bases at V and 2 bases at J; junction bases unmatched: 4. CDR3 length: 14 residues. The germline gives CDR1 ENHRY, CDR2 SYGVKD. Profiled with immunoSEQ multiplex PCR; TCRdb holds only in-frame clones, not every one. The table has tens of thousands of clones, about 92% seen once. The gene calls are TRBV10-3 and TRBJ1-2, with 10 bases identical to TRBD1. Source: peripheral blood, taken after pregnancy. The sequence was collected from a female donor with multiple sclerosis, enrolled in a pregnancy study. The DNA of the CDR3 is TGTGCCATCACCGCGGGACAGGGGAACTATGGCTACACCTTC. Translation gives CAITAGQGNYGYTF.